The present T cell receptor (beta chain) was sequenced within a study of T cell clones after liver transplantation. Background on the study: Liver transplant recipients had immunosuppression withdrawal attempted within 2 years. Tolerant meant at least one year fully off immunosuppression without liver enzymes above twice normal.

Germline CDR1 reads LNHDA; CDR2 reads SQIVND (reference sequence). Between the trimmed V and J ends, which lost 4 bases and 4 bases, there was a span of 15 bases. The CDR3 is 15 residues long. Libraries were prepared by immunoSEQ multiplex PCR; TCRdb keeps only in-frame clonotypes and omits some of them. The data contain over 55,000 clones, around 70% of them singletons. The gene calls are TRBV19 and TRBJ2-3, with a tentative D call TRBD2 (7 bases). This clonotype was sampled from a human patient who received a liver transplant. Some T cells may be graft donor cells. The source was CD4+ T cells from blood, collected at the roughly 15-month timepoint. CDR3 loop: CASSTPLGGADTQYF. CDR3 nucleotides: TGTGCCAGTAGTACCCCGTTAGGGGGGGCAGATACGCAGTATTTT.